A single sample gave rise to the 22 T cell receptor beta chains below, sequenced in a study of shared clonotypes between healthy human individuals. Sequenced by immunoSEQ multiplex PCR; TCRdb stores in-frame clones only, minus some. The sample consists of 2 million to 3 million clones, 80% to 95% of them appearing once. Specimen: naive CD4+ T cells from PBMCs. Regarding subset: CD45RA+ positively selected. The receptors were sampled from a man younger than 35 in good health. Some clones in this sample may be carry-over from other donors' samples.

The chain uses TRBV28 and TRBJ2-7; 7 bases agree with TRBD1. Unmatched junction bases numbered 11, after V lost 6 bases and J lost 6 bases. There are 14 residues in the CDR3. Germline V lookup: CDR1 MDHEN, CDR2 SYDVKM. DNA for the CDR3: TGTGCCAGCAGGCTCTCAAGACAGGGCCGCGAGCAGTACTTC. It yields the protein CASRLSRQGREQYF.

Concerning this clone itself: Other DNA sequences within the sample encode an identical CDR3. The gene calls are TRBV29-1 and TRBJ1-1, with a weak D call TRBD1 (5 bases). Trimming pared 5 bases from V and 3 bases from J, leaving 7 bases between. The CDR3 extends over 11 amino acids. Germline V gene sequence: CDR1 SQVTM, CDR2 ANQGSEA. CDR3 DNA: TGCAGCGTTTCCAGGGACACTGAAGCTTTCTTT. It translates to CSVSRDTEAFF.

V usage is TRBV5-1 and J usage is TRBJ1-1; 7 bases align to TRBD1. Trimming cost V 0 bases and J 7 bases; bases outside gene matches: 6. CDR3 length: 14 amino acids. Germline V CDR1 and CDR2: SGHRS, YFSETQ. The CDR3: CASSLAAGGVEAFF. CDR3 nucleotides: TGCGCCAGCAGCTTGGCCGCAGGGGGTGTTGAAGCTTTCTTT.

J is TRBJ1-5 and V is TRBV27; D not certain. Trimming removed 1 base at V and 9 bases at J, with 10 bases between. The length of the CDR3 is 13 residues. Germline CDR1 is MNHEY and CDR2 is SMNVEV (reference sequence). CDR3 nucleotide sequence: TGTGCCAGCAGTTTATATGGGATTCCGCCCCAGCATTTT. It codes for CASSLYGIPPQHF.

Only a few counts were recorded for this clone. The CDR3, as DNA: TGCGCCAGCAGCTTTTTTGAGACGGGCGAAGCTTTCTTT. This sequence encodes CASSFFETGEAFF. The V gene is TRBV5-1, the J gene TRBJ1-1; no clear D. V was pared by 2 bases and J by 8 bases, with 13 bases between. Germline V gene data show CDR1 as SGHRS and CDR2 as YFSETQ. This CDR3 is 13 amino acids long.

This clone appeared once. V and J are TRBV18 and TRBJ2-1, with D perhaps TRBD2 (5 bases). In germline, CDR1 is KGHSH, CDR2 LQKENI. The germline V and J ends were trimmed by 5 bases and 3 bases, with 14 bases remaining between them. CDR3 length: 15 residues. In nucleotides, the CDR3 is TGTGCCAGCTCAACTTGGGGAGTGCGCTACAATGAGCAGTTCTTC. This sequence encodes CASSTWGVRYNEQFF.

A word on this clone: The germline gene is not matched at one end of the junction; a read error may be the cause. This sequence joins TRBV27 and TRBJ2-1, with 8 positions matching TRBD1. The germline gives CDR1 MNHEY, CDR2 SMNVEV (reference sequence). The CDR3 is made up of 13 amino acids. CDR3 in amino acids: CASSGFSWDRLVF. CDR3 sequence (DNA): TGTGCCAGCAGTGGTTTTTCGTGGGACAGGTTGGTCTTC.

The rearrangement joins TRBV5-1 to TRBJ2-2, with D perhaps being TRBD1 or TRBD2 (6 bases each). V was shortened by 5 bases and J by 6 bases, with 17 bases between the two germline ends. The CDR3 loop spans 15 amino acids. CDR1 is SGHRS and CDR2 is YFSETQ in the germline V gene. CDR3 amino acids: CASRSSGRGAGELFF. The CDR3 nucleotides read TGCGCCAGCAGGAGCTCGGGTAGGGGGGCCGGGGAGCTGTTTTTT.

As DNA, the CDR3 is TGTGCCTCTGGGTTGCAGGGAGGTGATCAGCCCCAGCATTTT. Amino acid sequence: CASGLQGGDQPQHF. V gene TRBV10-3 combines with J gene TRBJ1-5; D may be TRBD1 (5 bases). V lost 11 bases and J lost 5, with 19 bases in between. This CDR3 contains 14 residues. Germline CDR1 reads ENHRY; CDR2 reads SYGVKD.

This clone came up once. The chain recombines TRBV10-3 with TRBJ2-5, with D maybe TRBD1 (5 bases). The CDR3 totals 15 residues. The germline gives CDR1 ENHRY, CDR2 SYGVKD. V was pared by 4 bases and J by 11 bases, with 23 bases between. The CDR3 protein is CAISASRRGYGEQYF. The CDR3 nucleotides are TGTGCCATCAGTGCCTCTAGAAGGGGTTACGGTGAGCAGTACTTC.

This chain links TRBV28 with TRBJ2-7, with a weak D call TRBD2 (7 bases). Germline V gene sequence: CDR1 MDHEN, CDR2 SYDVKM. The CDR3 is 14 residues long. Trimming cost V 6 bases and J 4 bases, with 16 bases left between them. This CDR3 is CASSGWGGAYEQYF. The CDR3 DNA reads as TGTGCCAGCAGCGGCTGGGGGGGGGCTTACGAGCAGTACTTC.

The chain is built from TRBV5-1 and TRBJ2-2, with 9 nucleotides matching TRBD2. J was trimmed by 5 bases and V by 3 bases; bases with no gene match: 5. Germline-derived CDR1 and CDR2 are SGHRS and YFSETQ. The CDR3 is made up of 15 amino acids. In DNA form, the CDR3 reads TGCGCCAGCAGCTGGGCGGGAGGGCCGACCGGGGAGCTGTTTTTT. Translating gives CASSWAGGPTGELFF.

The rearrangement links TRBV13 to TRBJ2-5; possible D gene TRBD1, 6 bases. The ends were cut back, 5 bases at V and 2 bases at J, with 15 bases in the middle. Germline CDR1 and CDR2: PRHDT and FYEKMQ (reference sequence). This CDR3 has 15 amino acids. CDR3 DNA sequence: TGTGCCAGCAGCCCCCTGGACAGAGAGCAAGAGACCCAGTACTTC. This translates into CASSPLDREQETQYF.

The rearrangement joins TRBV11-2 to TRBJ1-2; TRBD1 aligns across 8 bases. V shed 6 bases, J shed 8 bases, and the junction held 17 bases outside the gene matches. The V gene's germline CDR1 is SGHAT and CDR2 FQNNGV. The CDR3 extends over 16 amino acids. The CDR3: CASRRLVITGGKGYTF. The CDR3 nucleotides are TGTGCCAGCAGGCGTTTAGTGATTACAGGGGGAAAGGGCTACACCTTC.

This CDR3 is CASGLWGQETQYF. The DNA of the CDR3 is TGTGCTAGTGGTTTGTGGGGCCAGGAGACCCAGTACTTC. The rearrangement joins TRBV12-5 to TRBJ2-5; TRBD1 is a possible D gene (5 bases). Germline CDR1 LGHNT, CDR2 FRNRAP. The V end was cut by 2 bases, the J end by 5 bases, with 9 bases between. There are 13 residues in the CDR3.

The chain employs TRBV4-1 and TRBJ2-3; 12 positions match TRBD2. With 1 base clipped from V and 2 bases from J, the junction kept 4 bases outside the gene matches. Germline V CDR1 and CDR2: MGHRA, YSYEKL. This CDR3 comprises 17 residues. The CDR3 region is CASSQGTSGAFTDTQYF. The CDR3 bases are TGCGCCAGCAGCCAAGGGACTAGCGGGGCCTTCACAGATACGCAGTATTTT.

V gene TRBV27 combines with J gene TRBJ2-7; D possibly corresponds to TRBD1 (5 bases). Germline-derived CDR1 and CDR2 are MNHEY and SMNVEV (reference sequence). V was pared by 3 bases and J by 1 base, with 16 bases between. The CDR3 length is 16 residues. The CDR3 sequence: CASSFTGLTESYEQYF. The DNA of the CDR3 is TGTGCCAGCAGTTTTACAGGCCTAACGGAATCCTACGAGCAGTACTTC.

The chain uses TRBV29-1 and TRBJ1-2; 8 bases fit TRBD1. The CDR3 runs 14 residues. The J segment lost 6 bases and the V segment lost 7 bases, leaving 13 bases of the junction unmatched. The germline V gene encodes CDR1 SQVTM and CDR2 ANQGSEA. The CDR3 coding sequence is TGCAGCGCCGCGGGGCAGGGGGCGTCGAATGGCTACACCTTC. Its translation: CSAAGQGASNGYTF.

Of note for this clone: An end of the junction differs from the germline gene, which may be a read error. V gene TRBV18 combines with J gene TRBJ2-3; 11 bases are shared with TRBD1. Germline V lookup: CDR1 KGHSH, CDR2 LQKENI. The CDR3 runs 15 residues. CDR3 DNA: TGTGCCAGCTCACCACGGGACAGGGGGGGAGATGCGCAGTATTTT. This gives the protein CASSPRDRGGDAQYF.

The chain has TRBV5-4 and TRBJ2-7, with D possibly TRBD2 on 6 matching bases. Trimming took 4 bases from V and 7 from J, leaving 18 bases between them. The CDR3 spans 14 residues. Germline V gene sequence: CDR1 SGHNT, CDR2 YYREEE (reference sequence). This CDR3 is CASSPRDSPLEQYF. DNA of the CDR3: TGTGCCAGCAGCCCCCGGGACTCCCCCCTGGAGCAGTACTTC.

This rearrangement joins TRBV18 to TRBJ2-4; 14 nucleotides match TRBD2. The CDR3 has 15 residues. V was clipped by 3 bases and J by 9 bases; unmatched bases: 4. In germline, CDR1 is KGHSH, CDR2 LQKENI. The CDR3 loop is CASSPGLAGEGIQYF. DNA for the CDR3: TGTGCCAGCTCACCGGGACTAGCGGGAGAAGGCATTCAGTACTTC.

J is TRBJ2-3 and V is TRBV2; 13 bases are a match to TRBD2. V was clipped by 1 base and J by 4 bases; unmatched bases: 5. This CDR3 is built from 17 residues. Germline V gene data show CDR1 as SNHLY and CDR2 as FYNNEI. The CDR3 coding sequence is TGTGCCAGCAGTGAAGGGACTAGCGGGAGAGAGGCAGATACGCAGTATTTT. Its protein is CASSEGTSGREADTQYF.